This T cell receptor beta chain was sequenced during a study of OX40 agonist ivuxolimab in advanced cancers. About the study as a whole: The costimulatory receptor OX40 (CD134) was targeted by ivuxolimab, a fully human IgG2 agonistic monoclonal antibody. Among the approximately 54 dose-escalation patients, around 20 had hepatocellular carcinoma, roughly 15 melanoma, 9 renal cell carcinoma and 9 head and neck cancer. The point of sequencing TCRbeta in the periphery was to test whether ivuxolimab changed TCR sequence diversity and drove clonal T-cell expansion. The paper describes the monotherapy dose-escalation part (N = 52 patients) of the phase I trial of ivuxolimab. The dose-escalation cohort was around 83% male with a mean age of approximately 60 years, ranging from 23 to 79. Partial responses were achieved by three dose-escalation patients, of whom one had hepatocellular carcinoma and two had cutaneous melanoma. Intravenous ivuxolimab was administered to patients every 2 weeks at six dose levels: 0.01, 0.1, 0.3, 1.5, 3 and 10 mg/kg. Patients were allowed to have had prior anti-PD-1, anti-PD-L1 or anti-CTLA-4 therapy, and 30% to 40% of the dose-escalation patients had previously received checkpoint inhibitors. Summary of the overall study and its limitations: Partial responders in the 0.1-3.0 mg/kg groups had among the lowest normalized peripheral clonal expansion, especially among CD8+ T cells. At doses of 0.1 to 3.0 mg/kg, clonal expansion of both CD4+ and CD8+ blood T cells was observed from baseline to week 6. Antigen specificity was not determined for the clonally expanded peripheral T cells. Low levels of normalized T-cell clonal expansion were also seen in some nonresponding patients. On average, CD8+ T cells showed more expanded clones than CD4+ T cells after ivuxolimab.

Worth noting for this clone: Its antigen target is currently unknown. One base away there is no much larger clone; base qualities are not given.

Genomic DNA was isolated from the sorted cells so that the TCRbeta CDR3 region could be sequenced. The immunoSEQ Assay was used to sequence the TCRbeta CDR3 regions. TCRdb carries this immuneACCESS record with in-frame sequences only. Its versions omit some clonotypes, under half of them owing to an unresolved V gene in the studies checked, with the rest unexplained. In all, the sample holds roughly 92,000 clones, and approximately 84% of those were seen once. Less than 5.5% of the sample is held by the ten biggest clonotypes. Patients with autoimmune disease history or receiving systemic immunosuppression were excluded from the trial. Peripheral blood for TCR sequencing was drawn from every dose cohort at baseline, at cycle 4 day 1 and at cycle 7 day 1. Samples were obtained from an open-label, multicenter, first-in-human phase I dose-escalation trial of ivuxolimab. Adults with locally advanced or metastatic head and neck squamous cell, hepatocellular, melanoma or renal cell carcinoma were enrolled in the trial. Before TCR sequencing, CD4+ T cells and CD8+ T cells from peripheral blood were sorted into separate populations.

Taken from the germline V gene, the CDR1 and CDR2 loops are SNHLY and FYNNEI. V has 5 bases trimmed and J has 5 bases trimmed; junction bases matching no gene number 11. The CDR3 covers 16 residues, taking in both the cysteine and the phenylalanine. Only the CDR3 portion is preserved as DNA: 48 bases, with reading frame beginning at the first base. Material: CD4+ or CD8+ T cells sorted from blood, obtained in a trial of the OX40 agonist ivuxolimab. This sequence originates from an adult with an advanced solid tumor such as melanoma, head and neck, liver or kidney cancer. The V and J segments used are TRBV2 and TRBJ1-5, and TRBD1 aligns with 8 junction nucleotides. The CDR3 is CASSYRQGSRDQPQHF. The DNA sequence follows: TGTGCCAGCAGTTATAGACAGGGGTCAAGGGATCAGCCCCAGCATTTT.